The 32 T cell receptor beta chains given below trace back to one sample, sequenced in a study of regulatory T cells in long-lasting Graves disease. Stated time point: persistent/refractory GD, antithyroid drugs over 5 years with positive TRAb. PBMC-derived RNA was used for the TCR library. With iRepertoire HTBI primers and Arm-PCR of CDR3 regions, TCR beta libraries were built. Via MiXCR, TCRdb re-called the multiplex PCR reads, giving one row per CDR3 protein. The data show about 660,000 distinct CDR3 sequences, about 30% seen once. The sequences come from peripheral blood mononuclear cells (PBMCs), collected when the disease was refractory, from a patient treated with antithyroid drugs. These receptors were collected from a female donor with Graves disease.

This sequence joins TRBV9 and TRBJ2-2, with 8 bases lining up with TRBD2. Trimming cost V 3 bases and J 7 bases; bases outside gene matches: 11. This CDR3 spans 16 amino acids. The V gene's germline CDR1 is SGDLS and CDR2 YYNGEE. The CDR3 DNA is TGTGCCAGCAGCGAGTCCTCGCGCGGGGGGATCGGGGAGCTGTTTTTT. Protein product: CASSESSRGGIGELFF.

The J gene is TRBJ2-2, the V gene TRBV12-3 or TRBV12-4, with 9 bases aligning to TRBD2. V dropped 7 bases and J dropped 6; count of bases not matched to a gene: 9. The CDR3 is 15 amino acids. CDR3 region: CASNIAGESPGELFF. In DNA form, the CDR3 reads TGTGCCAGCAACATAGCGGGAGAGTCGCCCGGGGAGCTGTTTTTT.

This clonotype was recorded only once. The chain links TRBV29-1 to TRBJ1-4; tentatively, D is TRBD1 (5 bases). V was trimmed by 6 bases and J by 10 bases, leaving 12 bases between them. Germline V CDR1 and CDR2: SQVTM, ANQGSEA. The CDR3 spans 11 residues. This CDR3 is CSVFRGGKLFF. For the CDR3, the DNA is TGCAGCGTCTTTAGGGGTGGAAAACTGTTTTTT.

The chain links TRBV2 to TRBJ2-2; 7 bases fit TRBD1. V was pared by 8 bases and J by 5 bases, with 8 bases of the junction left unmatched. CDR3 size: 14 residues. The germline V gene encodes CDR1 SNHLY and CDR2 FYNNEI. CDR3 nucleotides: TGTGCCAGCCTAAGACAGGGTGGGACCGGGGAGCTGTTTTTT. It codes for CASLRQGGTGELFF.

The J gene is TRBJ1-2, the V gene TRBV7-8; TRBD1 might be the D (5 bases). The CDR3 has 16 residues. The ends were cut back, 3 bases at V and 2 bases at J, with 16 bases in the middle. Germline lookup yields CDR1 SGHVS and CDR2 FQNEAQ. This CDR3 is CASSLVRTYPNYGYTF. In DNA, the CDR3 is TGTGCCAGCAGCTTGGTCCGGACATACCCAAACTATGGCTACACCTTC.

This clonotype was counted ten times or more. The chain has TRBV5-1 and TRBJ1-1; 7 nucleotides agree with TRBD1. From germline, CDR1 is SGHRS and CDR2 YFSETQ. CDR3 length: 15 residues. V gave up 4 bases and J gave up 2 bases; unmatched junction bases: 8. CDR3 nucleotide sequence: TGCGCCAGCAGCGTCACCGGGACAGTCAACACTGAAGCTTTCTTT. It codes for CASSVTGTVNTEAFF.

This clonotype was detected a few times. The chain couples TRBV13 to TRBJ1-1; the D gene is possibly TRBD1 (6 bases). This CDR3 contains 16 residues. V was clipped by 5 bases and J by 4 bases, with 20 bases between them. The germline gives CDR1 PRHDT, CDR2 FYEKMQ (reference sequence). The CDR3 DNA reads as TGTGCCAGCAGCCCACGCGGAGGGGGAATGAGCACTGAAGCTTTCTTT. Protein sequence: CASSPRGGGMSTEAFF.

The rearrangement joins TRBV15 to TRBJ1-6; tentative D call: TRBD1 (5 bases). The CDR3 runs 14 residues. V dropped 6 bases and J dropped 8 bases, with 14 bases sitting between them. Germline V gene data show CDR1 as LNHNV and CDR2 as YYDKDF (reference sequence). The CDR3 nucleotides are TGTGCCACCAGTGGGGGTGGGGGAGATTCACCCCTCCACTTT. The encoded protein is CATSGGGGDSPLHF.

This clonotype was counted at least ten times. The rearrangement joins TRBV6-2 or TRBV6-3 to TRBJ2-5; tentative D call: TRBD1 (6 bases). Trimming shortened V by 5 bases and J by 5 bases, and 27 bases separated the two germline ends. CDR3 length: 18 amino acids. Germline V lookup: CDR1 MNHEY, CDR2 SVGEGT. The chain's CDR3 is CASSEARWTAMNGETQYF. The CDR3 nucleotides read TGTGCCAGCAGTGAAGCACGGTGGACAGCCATGAACGGGGAGACCCAGTACTTC.

This clonotype appeared a single time. The chain uses TRBV19 and TRBJ1-2; D ambiguous. The CDR3 consists of 14 residues. The germline CDR1 and CDR2 sequences are LNHDA and SQIVND (reference sequence). V was pared by 6 bases and J by 0 bases, with 11 bases between. CDR3 residues: CASRAPGSNYGYTF. The DNA for the CDR3 is TGTGCCAGTAGAGCACCGGGATCTAACTATGGCTACACCTTC.

This clonotype has ten or more counts. Here the CDR3 reads CASSRLQGRAWETQYF. The CDR3 nucleotides are TGTGCCAGCAGCCGACTACAGGGCCGGGCGTGGGAGACCCAGTACTTC. The gene calls are TRBV12-3 or TRBV12-4 and TRBJ2-5, with D possibly being TRBD1 (6 bases). The CDR3 is made up of 16 amino acids. Trimming took 6 bases from V and 5 from J, leaving 22 bases between them.

V is TRBV6-1 and J is TRBJ1-1, with 8 bases matching TRBD1. The CDR3 has 13 amino acids. Losses at the gene ends were 4 bases for V and 4 bases for J; bases not matched to a gene: 2. The germline V gene encodes CDR1 MNHNS and CDR2 SASEGT. CDR3 region: CASSARGPTEAFF. The CDR3 coding sequence is TGTGCCAGCAGTGCCAGGGGGCCCACTGAAGCTTTCTTT.

The rearrangement uses TRBV19 and TRBJ2-7; 7 bases fit TRBD1. Germline lookup yields CDR1 LNHDA and CDR2 SQIVND (reference sequence). The CDR3 has 14 amino acids. Germline trimming cut 7 bases from V and 5 bases from J; bases unmatched to any gene: 11. The CDR3 DNA reads as TGTGCCAGTACTAAACAGGGGATCGGCGACGAGCAGTACTTC. Translation: CASTKQGIGDEQYF.

The V gene is TRBV5-1, the J gene TRBJ1-1; 8 nucleotides agree with TRBD1. After removal of 2 bases from V and 0 bases from J, the junction contained 6 bases not matched to a gene. CDR3 size: 16 residues. In germline, CDR1 is SGHRS, CDR2 YFSETQ. Here the CDR3 DNA reads TGCGCCAGCAGCTTAGGGACAGGAGTCATGAACACTGAAGCTTTCTTT. This translates into CASSLGTGVMNTEAFF.

This clonotype was counted a single time. The V gene is TRBV7-3, the J gene TRBJ1-2; D is unresolved. Germline V gene sequence: CDR1 SGHTA, CDR2 FQGTGA. CDR3 length equals 16 residues. Trimming took off 2 bases at V and 5 bases at J, with 18 bases between the two ends. The DNA of the CDR3 is TGTGCCAGCAGCTTATTTATGGGTTACGGACTATATGGCTACACCTTC. As protein: CASSLFMGYGLYGYTF.

This clonotype was seen a few times. The rearrangement links TRBV11-3 to TRBJ2-1, with 13 nucleotides matching TRBD2. CDR3 length: 18 amino acids. Unmatched junction bases numbered 8, after V lost 5 bases and J lost 1 base. The V gene's germline CDR1 is SGHNT and CDR2 YENEEA. The CDR3 nucleotides are TGTGCCAGCAGCCAGGGACTAGCGGGGAGGGGTTCCTACAATGAGCAGTTCTTC. It is translated as CASSQGLAGRGSYNEQFF.

In this sample, this clonotype turned up many times. The chain joins TRBV2 to TRBJ2-1, with D uncertain. The CDR3 covers 13 residues. Germline V gives CDR1 SNHLY, CDR2 FYNNEI. Trimming shortened V by 8 bases and J by 2 bases, and 10 bases separated the two germline ends. CDR3 bases: TGTGCCAGCGGAGTAGGGCCCTACAATGAGCAGTTCTTC. This translates into CASGVGPYNEQFF.

This clonotype was seen a few times. The gene calls are TRBV27 and TRBJ2-7; 9 nucleotides agree with TRBD1. The trim removed 6 bases at V and 3 bases at J, leaving 9 bases unmatched. Germline assignment: CDR1 MNHEY and CDR2 SMNVEV (reference sequence). The CDR3 loop spans 15 amino acids. CDR3 protein: CASSSPGQGIYEQYF. The CDR3 DNA follows: TGTGCCAGCAGCTCCCCGGGACAGGGAATCTACGAGCAGTACTTC.

The chain links TRBV28 to TRBJ1-3; D might be TRBD1 (5 bases). CDR1 and CDR2 (germline): MDHEN, SYDVKM. The CDR3 runs to 17 residues. V was pared by 4 bases and J by 0 bases, with 16 bases between. The CDR3 nucleotides read TGTGCCAGCAGTTCGGGACTCCCAGTGAGCTCTGGAAACACCATATATTTT. Protein sequence: CASSSGLPVSSGNTIYF.

The V call is TRBV7-6, the J call TRBJ1-1; D unresolved. CDR1 SGHVS and CDR2 FNYEAQ come from the germline V gene. CDR3 length equals 15 residues. V was shortened by 0 bases and J by 5 bases, with 13 bases between the two germline ends. CDR3 sequence reads: CASSLAGWGRTEAFF. The CDR3, as DNA: TGTGCCAGCAGCTTAGCGGGGTGGGGTCGGACTGAAGCTTTCTTT.

This clonotype was picked up a small number of times. This chain joins TRBV7-9 and TRBJ1-2; D is unresolved. CDR1 is SEHNR and CDR2 is FQNEAQ in the germline V gene (reference sequence). The CDR3 is 13 amino acids. V gave up 3 bases and J gave up 0 bases, with 5 bases separating them. The CDR3 spells CASSFLSNYGYTF. The CDR3 DNA reads as TGTGCCAGCAGCTTTCTTTCTAACTATGGCTACACCTTC.

This clonotype appeared a few times. This sequence joins TRBV28 and TRBJ2-5, with TRBD2 matching 14 bases. This CDR3 has 16 amino acids. V lost 6 bases to trimming and J lost 5 bases; unmatched junction nucleotides: 8. Germline CDR1 reads MDHEN; CDR2 reads SYDVKM. The CDR3 sequence: CASSKGLAGVAETQYF. The DNA for the CDR3 is TGTGCCAGCAGCAAGGGACTAGCGGGGGTTGCGGAGACCCAGTACTTC.

V usage is TRBV6-1 and J usage is TRBJ1-2, with D possibly TRBD1 on 6 matching bases. The germline V and J ends were trimmed by 7 bases and 0 bases, with 15 bases remaining between them. CDR3 size: 15 residues. Per the germline V gene, CDR1 is MNHNS and CDR2 is SASEGT. CDR3 in amino acids: CASTDSTGANYGYTF. CDR3 bases: TGTGCCAGCACTGACTCGACAGGCGCTAACTATGGCTACACCTTC.

The rearrangement joins TRBV6-1 to TRBJ1-1; 10 nucleotides match TRBD1. The CDR3 runs to 19 residues. CDR1 is MNHNS, CDR2 SASEGT, per germline. The trim removed 6 bases at V and 0 bases at J, leaving 16 bases unmatched. The CDR3 reads CASRPLSDRGGNMNTEAFF. The CDR3 region has the DNA TGTGCCAGCAGACCGTTATCGGACAGGGGGGGAAACATGAACACTGAAGCTTTCTTT.

This clonotype was observed a handful of times. The chain has TRBV20-1 and TRBJ1-4; D gene uncertain. This CDR3 has 13 residues. V lost 1 base to trimming and J lost 16 bases, with 19 bases between them. The germline CDR1 and CDR2 sequences are DFQATT and SNEGSKA (reference sequence). This CDR3 is CSARARALEKAFF. The CDR3 nucleotides are TGCAGTGCTAGAGCACGGGCCTTAGAAAAAGCGTTTTTT.

The gene calls are TRBV13 and TRBJ2-2; D is unclear. The V gene lost 0 bases and the J gene lost 5 bases, with 16 bases spanning the gap. The CDR3 has 17 residues. CDR1 and CDR2 (germline): PRHDT, FYEKMQ (reference sequence). CDR3 in DNA: TGTGCCAGCAGCTTAGGCGTTAGCCACGAGGTTACCGGGGAGCTGTTTTTT. This translates into CASSLGVSHEVTGELFF.

The chain links TRBV9 to TRBJ1-6; TRBD1 matches 7 bases. The CDR3 extends over 15 amino acids. V lost 3 bases, J lost 8 bases, and 8 bases stayed unmatched. CDR1 and CDR2 (germline): SGDLS, YYNGEE. CDR3 sequence reads: CASSAHRGRDSPLHF. CDR3 sequence (DNA): TGTGCCAGCAGCGCACACAGGGGAAGAGATTCACCCCTCCACTTT.

There are many counts of this clonotype. The chain recombines TRBV28 with TRBJ2-5; 11 nucleotides line up with TRBD2. Losses at the gene ends were 5 bases for V and 2 bases for J; bases not matched to a gene: 4. The CDR3 sequence is 15 residues long. The germline gives CDR1 MDHEN, CDR2 SYDVKM. The CDR3 loop reads CASSGLAGEQETQYF. The CDR3 nucleotides read TGTGCCAGCAGTGGACTAGCGGGCGAACAAGAGACCCAGTACTTC.

This clonotype has only a few counts. This chain connects TRBV12-3 or TRBV12-4 to TRBJ1-4; a weak D match, TRBD1 (6 bases). The CDR3 totals 15 residues. Trimming cost V 3 bases and J 6 bases, with 14 bases left between them. The CDR3 loop is CASSLGRGGYEKLFF. The CDR3 DNA reads as TGTGCCAGCAGTTTGGGTCGAGGGGGGTATGAAAAACTGTTTTTT.

This clonotype showed up just a few times. The V call is TRBV6-1, the J call TRBJ2-7; the match to TRBD2 covers 11 bases. There are 13 residues in the CDR3. V was clipped by 7 bases and J by 4 bases; unmatched bases: 3. The germline CDR1 and CDR2 sequences are MNHNS and SASEGT. CDR3 amino acids: CASKLAGVYEQYF. In nucleotides, the CDR3 is TGTGCCAGCAAACTAGCGGGAGTTTACGAGCAGTACTTC.

V usage is TRBV3-1 and J usage is TRBJ1-2, with 9 positions matching TRBD1. From germline, CDR1 is LGHDT and CDR2 YNNKEL (reference sequence). CDR3 length: 13 amino acids. The trim removed 4 bases at V and 8 bases at J, leaving 5 bases unmatched. The CDR3 DNA follows: TGTGCCAGCAGCCGTACGGACAGGGGAGGCTACACCTTC. This codes for CASSRTDRGGYTF.

This clonotype was observed a handful of times. The gene calls are TRBV29-1 and TRBJ1-2; D unresolved. The CDR3 runs 13 residues. Germline loops: CDR1 SQVTM, CDR2 ANQGSEA. V shed 8 bases and J shed 1 base, with 14 bases lying between them. DNA for the CDR3: TGCAGCACAACATACGGACTTAACTATGGCTACACCTTC. Protein: CSTTYGLNYGYTF.